These 22 T cell receptor beta chains originate from one sample sequenced in a study of T cell changes during pregnancy in multiple sclerosis. TCRdb's table, derived via immunoSEQ multiplex PCR, lists solely in-frame clones and lacks some. The sample contains approximately 94,000 clones, roughly 90% of which appear only once. Sequenced material: peripheral blood, taken after pregnancy. The receptors derive from a female donor with multiple sclerosis, enrolled in a pregnancy study.

This chain uses TRBV6-5 with TRBJ2-5, with 11 bases lining up with TRBD2. Per the germline V gene, CDR1 is MNHEY and CDR2 is SVGAGI. Trimming at V came to 2 bases and at J to 5 bases, leaving 7 bases not matched to a gene. The CDR3 is 16 amino acids. CDR3 residues: CASSYGGSGGAETQYF. CDR3 coding DNA: TGTGCCAGCAGTTACGGAGGTAGCGGGGGGGCGGAGACCCAGTACTTC.

The chain employs TRBV18 and TRBJ2-1; a possible D gene is TRBD2 (5 bases). There are 15 residues in the CDR3. The V and J ends lost 8 bases and 8 bases respectively, with 22 bases between them. Germline loops: CDR1 KGHSH, CDR2 LQKENI. This CDR3 reads CASLSTSNGIDEQFF. In DNA, the CDR3 is TGTGCCAGCCTAAGCACTAGTAATGGGATAGATGAGCAGTTCTTC.

V and J are TRBV7-8 and TRBJ2-7; 9 nucleotides align to TRBD1. V was clipped by 3 bases and J by 3 bases; unmatched bases: 3. This CDR3 is 14 amino acids long. CDR1 and CDR2 from the germline V gene are SGHVS and FQNEAQ. In DNA form, the CDR3 reads TGTGCCAGCAGCTTGACGGGACAGGGCTACGAGCAGTACTTC. Protein: CASSLTGQGYEQYF.

This clone was detected a few times. V gene TRBV30 combines with J gene TRBJ1-2, with D hard to call. Trimming pared 0 bases from V and 8 bases from J, leaving 19 bases between. This CDR3 comprises 15 residues. Germline lookup yields CDR1 GTSNPN and CDR2 SVGIG (reference sequence). The CDR3 spells CAWSVLPGRSGGYTF. Here the CDR3 DNA reads TGTGCCTGGAGTGTACTTCCCGGACGGTCGGGAGGCTACACCTTC.

The rearrangement uses TRBV7-9 and TRBJ2-3; 7 bases match TRBD2. The CDR3 has 15 amino acids. Germline V gene lookup returns CDR1 SEHNR and CDR2 FQNEAQ (reference sequence). The V segment lost 1 base and the J segment 14 bases; nucleotides outside the gene matches: 15. The DNA for the CDR3 is TGTGCCAGCAGCTTAGGCCGGAGCGGGGCCAATTTATTGTATTTT. Encoded protein: CASSLGRSGANLLYF.

The chain combines TRBV6-1 with TRBJ1-4, with D possibly matching TRBD1 (6 bases). Trimming pared 7 bases from V and 3 bases from J, leaving 12 bases between. Germline CDR1 reads MNHNS; CDR2 reads SASEGT. This CDR3 has 14 residues. In DNA form, the CDR3 reads TGTGCCAGCACTATAAGGACAGCTAATGAAAAACTGTTTTTT. Translating it yields CASTIRTANEKLFF.

The chain uses TRBV10-1 and TRBJ1-2; 10 bases are a match to TRBD1. CDR1 WNHNN and CDR2 SYGVQD come from the germline V gene (reference sequence). The CDR3 extends over 18 amino acids. V lost 6 bases, J lost 1 base, and 14 bases stayed unmatched. CDR3 in DNA: TGCGCCAGCAGAGCCCCCGGGACAGGGGAGGGGGTTAACTATGGCTACACCTTC. It codes for CASRAPGTGEGVNYGYTF.

The gene calls are TRBV10-3 and TRBJ1-4; TRBD1 is a possible D gene (5 bases). The V gene's germline CDR1 is ENHRY and CDR2 SYGVKD. Deletions cut 3 bases from V and 0 bases from J, with 8 bases between. The CDR3 contains 15 residues. The DNA of the CDR3 is TGTGCCATCAGTGATGGGGGGGCAACTAATGAAAAACTGTTTTTT. This sequence encodes CAISDGGATNEKLFF.

The V call is TRBV10-2, the J call TRBJ1-1, with TRBD1 matching over 8 bases. Germline V gives CDR1 WSHSY, CDR2 SAAADI. The junction had 4 bases not matched to a gene; V was cut back by 8 bases and J by 2 bases. This CDR3 has 13 residues. CDR3: CASVQGANTEAFF. The CDR3 bases are TGCGCCAGCGTCCAGGGGGCCAACACTGAAGCTTTCTTT.

The chain links TRBV27 to TRBJ1-2; D possibly corresponds to TRBD1 (5 bases). The ends were cut back, 3 bases at V and 0 bases at J, with 14 bases in the middle. Germline assignment: CDR1 MNHEY and CDR2 SMNVEV (reference sequence). The CDR3 extends over 16 amino acids. The CDR3 DNA is TGTGCCAGCAGTTTGTGGGGCAGTTCTACTAACTATGGCTACACCTTC. This sequence encodes CASSLWGSSTNYGYTF.

The CDR3 loop reads CASSTKSNSNQPQHF. CDR3 nucleotide sequence: TGTGCCAGCAGCACCAAGAGCAATAGCAATCAGCCCCAGCATTTT. V and J are TRBV7-8 and TRBJ1-5; no clear D gene. V lost 5 bases and J 0 bases, leaving 11 bases between the germline ends. This CDR3 is built from 15 residues. Germline CDR1 is SGHVS and CDR2 is FQNEAQ.

The gene calls are TRBV11-3 and TRBJ1-1; D call uncertain. Germline assignment: CDR1 SGHNT and CDR2 YENEEA. The V end was cut by 3 bases, the J end by 1 base, with 9 bases between. This CDR3 contains 14 residues. CDR3 coding DNA: TGTGCCAGCAGCTTCTCTCCAGGGAACACTGAAGCTTTCTTT. Translation: CASSFSPGNTEAFF.

The table lists this clone with a few counts. The chain links TRBV20-1 to TRBJ1-3; TRBD1 might be the D (5 bases). The V gene lost 4 bases and the J gene lost 4 bases, with 5 bases spanning the gap. The CDR3 spans 11 residues. CDR1 DFQATT and CDR2 SNEGSKA come from the germline V gene (reference sequence). This CDR3 is CSATGGNTIYF. CDR3 in DNA: TGCAGTGCTACAGGGGGAAACACCATATATTTT.

The CDR3 bases are TGCAGCGCCGACCCCGGAGGGTATACTGAAGCTTTCTTT. Translated: CSADPGGYTEAFF. The chain joins TRBV29-1 to TRBJ1-1, with D uncertain. Germline CDR1 reads SQVTM; CDR2 reads ANQGSEA. V was shortened by 7 bases and J by 5 bases, with 17 bases between the two germline ends. The CDR3 is 13 amino acids.

This clone was seen only once. The chain is built from TRBV4-3 and TRBJ2-1; D is perhaps TRBD1 (6 bases). Between the trimmed V and J ends, which lost 2 bases and 12 bases, there was a span of 20 bases. CDR1 and CDR2 (germline): LGHNA, YSLEER. CDR3 length equals 15 residues. In DNA, the CDR3 is TGCGCCAGCAGCCAACGCTGGACAGCCTCGATGGGGCAGTTCTTC. Amino acids: CASSQRWTASMGQFF.

This chain joins TRBV19 and TRBJ1-1, with D possibly TRBD1 on 6 matching bases. V was cut by 5 bases and J by 0 bases, with 13 bases left in between. Germline V lookup: CDR1 LNHDA, CDR2 SQIVND (reference sequence). The CDR3 has 15 residues. This chain's CDR3 is CASSRSGQLNTEAFF. For the CDR3, the DNA is TGTGCCAGTAGTCGGAGCGGACAGCTGAACACTGAAGCTTTCTTT.

The chain couples TRBV28 to TRBJ2-7; D may be TRBD2 (6 bases). The V gene's germline CDR1 is MDHEN and CDR2 SYDVKM. This CDR3 is built from 14 residues. Trimming removed 3 bases from V and 3 bases from J, with 12 bases in between. The CDR3: CASSLDGRVYEQYF. The CDR3 nucleotides are TGTGCCAGCAGTTTGGACGGGAGAGTCTACGAGCAGTACTTC.

This sequence joins TRBV2 and TRBJ2-1, with D possibly being TRBD2 (5 bases). This CDR3 region has 17 residues. Germline values: CDR1 SNHLY, CDR2 FYNNEI. Trimming removed 0 bases at V and 3 bases at J, with 15 bases between. The CDR3 DNA reads as TGTGCCAGCAGTGAAGCGAGGGAAACTTTCTTCTACAATGAGCAGTTCTTC. Its translation: CASSEARETFFYNEQFF.

This chain uses TRBV19 with TRBJ1-1, with D possibly being TRBD1 (5 bases). The length of the CDR3 is 14 residues. Germline CDR1 and CDR2: LNHDA and SQIVND (reference sequence). V was clipped by 6 bases and J by 1 base, with 12 bases between them. CDR3 coding DNA: TGTGCCAGTAGCCCCGGACAACAGAACACTGAAGCTTTCTTT. Protein: CASSPGQQNTEAFF.

V usage is TRBV11-2 and J usage is TRBJ2-7; D call uncertain. CDR3 length: 12 residues. From germline, CDR1 is SGHAT and CDR2 FQNNGV. Trimming took 3 bases from V and 0 from J, leaving 3 bases between them. This chain's CDR3 is CASSFSSYEQYF. Here the CDR3 DNA reads TGTGCCAGCAGCTTCAGCTCCTACGAGCAGTACTTC.

V and J are TRBV6-5 and TRBJ2-1, with TRBD1 matching 7 bases. Germline loops: CDR1 MNHEY, CDR2 SVGAGI. The CDR3 length is 13 residues. The junction had 7 bases not matched to a gene; V was cut back by 6 bases and J by 8 bases. The CDR3 bases are TGTGCCAGCAGCCCCACCCAGGGGGATGAGCAGTTCTTC. Encoded protein: CASSPTQGDEQFF.

The V gene is TRBV2, the J gene TRBJ1-1; 11 positions agree with TRBD1. J lost 7 bases, V lost 5 bases, and 6 bases had no gene match. The CDR3 length is 14 residues. Germline V gene data show CDR1 as SNHLY and CDR2 as FYNNEI. CDR3 in DNA: TGTGCCAGCAGTCAGGACAGGGGGCCCGTTGAAGCTTTCTTT. Protein: CASSQDRGPVEAFF. The full variable domain, in which reference TRBV2 and TRBJ1-1 provide the parts outside the CDR3, is EPEVTQTPSHQVTQMGQEVILRCVPISNHLYFYWYRQILGQKVEFLVSFYNNEISEKSEIFDDQFSVERPDGSNFTLKIRSTKLEDSAMYFCASSQDRGPVEAFFGQGTRLTVV.